Below are 22 T cell receptor beta chains sequenced from a single sample in a study of regulatory T cells in long-lasting Graves disease. Time point: newly diagnosed GD, antithyroid drugs for less than 3 months. TCR sequences were obtained from RNA taken from PBMCs. Relying on iRepertoire HTBI primers and Arm-PCR of CDR3 regions, the team built TCR beta libraries. Using its own MiXCR run on the multiplex PCR reads, TCRdb lists one record per CDR3 protein. The data contain some 460,000 distinct CDR3 sequences, under 20% of them singletons. These data also featured in a second study, about T cells in Graves' hyperthyroidism and ophthalmopathy.

The sample here was peripheral blood mononuclear cells (PBMCs), taken at new diagnosis, from a patient treated with antithyroid drugs. The receptors were gathered from a man in his forties with Graves disease.

This clonotype was counted ten times or more. The chain recombines TRBV3-1 with TRBJ2-2; the D gene is possibly TRBD2 (5 bases). This CDR3 is 15 amino acids long. CDR1 and CDR2 (germline): LGHDT, YNNKEL (reference sequence). Trimming removed 1 base from V and 7 bases from J, with 13 bases in between. The CDR3 loop is CASSQVARGYGELFF. The CDR3, as DNA: TGTGCCAGCAGCCAAGTTGCCCGGGGATACGGGGAGCTGTTTTTT.

V usage is TRBV10-3 and J usage is TRBJ2-1; 7 nucleotides agree with TRBD1. This CDR3 region has 14 residues. V trimming: 6 bases; J trimming: 8 bases; junction bases outside the gene matches: 10. Germline V gene data show CDR1 as ENHRY and CDR2 as SYGVKD. In nucleotides, the CDR3 is TGTGCCATCAGGGTTACAGGGGCCGGCGATGAGCAGTTCTTC. Its protein is CAIRVTGAGDEQFF.

J is TRBJ2-5 and V is TRBV5-1, with TRBD2 matching over 7 bases. With V trimmed by 1 base and J by 2 bases, 8 bases remained unmatched. The germline gives CDR1 SGHRS, CDR2 YFSETQ. The CDR3 runs 16 residues. The CDR3 region has the DNA TGCGCCAGCAGCTTGTTGACAGCGGGACGTCAAGAGACCCAGTACTTC. Amino acids: CASSLLTAGRQETQYF.

This clonotype was observed a few times. This chain links TRBV5-1 with TRBJ2-7, with TRBD2 matching 11 bases. The trim removed 2 bases at V and 2 bases at J, leaving 6 bases unmatched. The CDR3 length is 16 residues. Germline V gene lookup returns CDR1 SGHRS and CDR2 YFSETQ. For the CDR3, the DNA is TGCGCCAGCAGCTTCGGACTAGCGGGCCAAACCTACGAGCAGTACTTC. It yields the protein CASSFGLAGQTYEQYF.

This clonotype was detected ten times or more. The chain joins TRBV12-3 or TRBV12-4 to TRBJ2-1; D gene ambiguous. This CDR3 spans 15 amino acids. Trimming cost V 5 bases and J 0 bases, with 11 bases left between them. The CDR3 sequence is CASSPATYSYNEQFF. As DNA, the CDR3 is TGTGCCAGCAGTCCGGCTACATACTCCTACAATGAGCAGTTCTTC.

Ten or more counts support this clonotype. The rearrangement joins TRBV28 to TRBJ2-2; no firm D call. The CDR3 loop spans 13 amino acids. Trimming took off 0 bases at V and 3 bases at J, with 2 bases between the two ends. Per germline, CDR1 MDHEN and CDR2 SYDVKM. The CDR3 DNA reads TGTGCCAGCAGTTTATGGGACACCGGGGAGCTGTTTTTT. Protein product: CASSLWDTGELFF.

The sample holds many counts of this clonotype. The rearrangement uses TRBV30 and TRBJ1-6, with D uncertain. Germline lookup yields CDR1 GTSNPN and CDR2 SVGIG (reference sequence). With 4 bases removed from V and 6 bases from J, the gap between germline ends came to 7 bases. The CDR3 length is 12 residues. CDR3 DNA sequence: TGTGCCTGGACCATCGGTAATTCACCCCTCCACTTT. It is translated as CAWTIGNSPLHF.

This clonotype occurred many times. This sequence joins TRBV7-9 and TRBJ1-4; unclear D gene. Germline loops: CDR1 SEHNR, CDR2 FQNEAQ (reference sequence). This CDR3 is built from 15 residues. V lost 4 bases to trimming and J lost 0 bases, with 9 bases between them. The DNA for the CDR3 is TGTGCCAGCAGCTCGAAGAGAACAACTAATGAAAAACTGTTTTTT. Its translation: CASSSKRTTNEKLFF.

The sample holds a few counts of this clonotype. A read error may explain this, as a much larger clone is one base away. The CDR3 nucleotides are TGTGCCACCAGTTACACAGATACGCAGTATTTT. Translating gives CATSYTDTQYF. The chain carries TRBV12-3 or TRBV12-4 and TRBJ2-3; D uncertain. The CDR3 sequence is 11 residues long.

This clonotype was counted a few times. The chain carries TRBV2 and TRBJ2-4; no firm D call. Germline V gives CDR1 SNHLY, CDR2 FYNNEI. The V gene lost 1 base and the J gene lost 9 bases, with 4 bases spanning the gap. The CDR3 has 11 amino acids. The CDR3 bases are TGTGCCAGCAGTGAAGGTGTCATTCAGTACTTC. Its protein product is CASSEGVIQYF.

This clonotype was seen repeatedly, ten times or more. The chain uses TRBV2 and TRBJ2-7; D might be TRBD1 or TRBD2, each matching 5 bases. Germline CDR1 is SNHLY and CDR2 is FYNNEI. The CDR3 sequence is 13 residues long. Trimming removed 6 bases from V and 1 base from J, with 10 bases in between. The CDR3 nucleotides are TGTGCCAGCAGGGGGACGGCTTCCTACGAGCAGTACTTC. It is translated as CASRGTASYEQYF.

With regard to this clonotype: A read error is possible here, since a much larger clone lies one base away. The chain links TRBV2 to TRBJ2-7, with TRBD1 as a possible D gene (6 bases). Germline V gene data show CDR1 as SNHLY and CDR2 as FYNNEI. The CDR3 has 15 amino acids. CDR3 DNA: TGTGCCGGCAGTGATTCAGGACAGTTATATGTGGGGCAGTACTTC. Its translation: CAGSDSGQLYVGQYF.

This clonotype has at least ten counts. The chain recombines TRBV6-1 with TRBJ2-7; D unresolved. From germline, CDR1 is MNHNS and CDR2 SASEGT. This CDR3 has 14 residues. Trimming stripped 4 bases from V and 9 bases from J, with 19 bases between. Here the CDR3 reads CASSGFVPQPWQYF. The DNA for the CDR3 is TGTGCCAGCAGTGGTTTCGTACCTCAACCATGGCAGTACTTC.

The table lists this clonotype with many counts. The chain couples TRBV12-3 or TRBV12-4 to TRBJ1-5; D is ambiguous. This CDR3 is 14 amino acids long. Trimming shortened V by 5 bases and J by 7 bases, and 15 bases separated the two germline ends. The DNA for the CDR3 is TGTGCCAGCAGTACGATCAATTGGGGACAGCCCCAGCATTTT. Encoded protein: CASSTINWGQPQHF.

This clonotype was seen many times. Germline is not matched at one junction end, which may reflect a read error. The rearrangement links TRBV5-1 to TRBJ2-3; a weak D match, TRBD1 (5 bases). CDR1 and CDR2 from the germline V gene are SGHRS and YFSETQ. This CDR3 has 14 residues. The CDR3 DNA is TGCGCCAGCAGTGTACTACCAACCACAGGTACGCAGTATTTT. This sequence encodes CASSVLPTTGTQYF. Based on the CDR3 plus reference TRBV5-1 and TRBJ2-3, the full variable domain is KAGVTQTPRYLIKTRGQQVTLSCSPISGHRSVSWYQQTPGQGLQFLFEYFSETQRNKGNFPGRFSGRQFSNSRSEMNVSTLELGDSALYLCASSVLPTTGTQYFGPGTRLTVL.

This clonotype has ten or more counts. This chain connects TRBV2 to TRBJ2-3; perhaps D is TRBD1 or TRBD2 (5 bases each). The CDR3 contains 13 residues. Germline values: CDR1 SNHLY, CDR2 FYNNEI. V lost 8 bases to trimming and J lost 7 bases, with 16 bases between them. This CDR3 is CASGTEILNTQYF. The CDR3 coding sequence is TGTGCCAGCGGGACGGAAATCCTAAATACGCAGTATTTT.

This clonotype was counted many times. This sequence joins TRBV24-1 and TRBJ1-1, with 8 bases aligning to TRBD1. Germline CDR1 is KGHDR and CDR2 is SFDVKD. This CDR3 region has 12 residues. The ends lost 11 bases at V and 5 bases at J; junction bases unmatched: 6. This chain's CDR3 is CASSQGGTEAFF. In nucleotides, the CDR3 is TGTGCCAGCTCACAGGGGGGGACTGAAGCTTTCTTT.

The CDR3 nucleotides are TGCAGTGCTAGAGCCCTAGGGACAGTCGATGAGCAGTTCTTC. Translation gives CSARALGTVDEQFF. V is TRBV20-1 and J is TRBJ2-1; 7 bases line up with TRBD1. V lost 1 base, J lost 8 bases, and 8 bases stayed unmatched. The CDR3 runs 14 residues. CDR1 is DFQATT and CDR2 is SNEGSKA in the germline V gene (reference sequence).

The V gene is TRBV24-1, the J gene TRBJ2-1, with 11 bases identical to TRBD2. The CDR3 length is 15 residues. V was clipped by 1 base and J by 7 bases; unmatched bases: 2. CDR1 is KGHDR and CDR2 is SFDVKD in the germline V gene. Written as DNA, the CDR3 is TGTGCCACCAGTGATTTAGCTAGCGGGAGGAATGAGCAGTTCTTC. Residues: CATSDLASGRNEQFF.

About this clonotype itself: Possible read error: a much larger clone is one base away. The gene calls are TRBV5-1 and TRBJ2-3, with D hard to call. The CDR3 has 13 amino acids. Germline V lookup: CDR1 SGHRS, CDR2 YFSETQ. This chain's CDR3 is CASSLLGSDTQCF. The CDR3 coding sequence is TGCGCCAGCAGCCTCCTGGGGTCGGATACGCAGTGTTTT.

This rearrangement joins TRBV11-2 to TRBJ2-1, with D perhaps being TRBD1 or TRBD2 (6 bases each). V dropped 5 bases and J dropped 5 bases, with 16 bases sitting between them. This CDR3 has 15 residues. Germline V lookup: CDR1 SGHAT, CDR2 FQNNGV. The CDR3 DNA reads as TGTGCCAGCAGCCCCTCTAGGGGGGTAAACAATGAGCAGTTCTTC. It codes for CASSPSRGVNNEQFF.

This clonotype was counted at least ten times. The genes are TRBV28 and TRBJ1-4, with 7 bases lining up with TRBD1. Germline V gene sequence: CDR1 MDHEN, CDR2 SYDVKM. This CDR3 region has 15 residues. The junction had 8 bases not matched to a gene; V was cut back by 3 bases and J by 7 bases. CDR3 in amino acids: CASSFYQGGIEKLFF. As DNA, the CDR3 is TGTGCCAGCAGTTTTTACCAGGGGGGAATTGAAAAACTGTTTTTT.